This TCR beta chain was found in a study of tissue T cells after allogeneic stem cell transplantation. As for the study in general: Four unmodified and three CD34-selected T-cell-depleted grafts went to graft-versus-host disease patients.

TCRbeta CDR3 was sequenced at survey depth with template counts. TCRdb's copy holds only in-frame clones and misses some; the assay was immunoSEQ multiplex PCR. The repertoire includes roughly 30,000 clones, about 85% of them detected once, and over 3% sits in the top ten. Overall study results and limits: Motif-based clustering found tissue-specific repertoire signatures shared across patients, though few clones were shared.

In regard to this clone: Its antigen remains unidentified.

Specimen: blood, collected before transplantation. This sequence was found in a woman aged 18 to 55 who later had graft-versus-host disease after an allogeneic stem cell transplant.

The CDR3 region is CASSRRAGLSYNEQFF. The CDR3 coding sequence is TGTGCCAGCAGCCGCCGGGCAGGGCTGTCCTACAATGAGCAGTTCTTC. The chain couples TRBV6-2 or TRBV6-3 to TRBJ2-1; TRBD1 might be the D (5 bases). The CDR3 contains 16 residues. Germline CDR1 is MNHEY and CDR2 is SVGEGT. Trimming left V 6 bases short and J 1 base short, with 16 bases between.